The 14 T cell receptor beta chains given below trace back to one sample, sequenced in a study of CD8+ T cells in alopecia areata. Reverse transcribed after extraction, RNA yielded cDNA as the sequencing template. Sequencing used immunoSEQ multiplex PCR; TCRdb keeps in-frame clones, though not all of them. The data contain approximately 54,000 clones, around 96% of them seen just once; the ten biggest clones take up roughly 25%. This sample comprised CD8+ T cells sorted from blood, obtained at week 0. The receptor source for this set is a human donor with alopecia areata.

This sequence joins TRBV4-1 and TRBJ2-5; 7 nucleotides match TRBD2. This CDR3 spans 16 amino acids. Unmatched junction bases numbered 8, after V lost 1 base and J lost 3 bases. CDR1 and CDR2 from the germline V gene are MGHRA and YSYEKL. The CDR3 nucleotides read TGCGCCAGCAGCCAAGGGGTGGCTCGGGGGGAAGAGACCCAGTACTTC. Encoded protein: CASSQGVARGEETQYF.

The chain couples TRBV5-6 to TRBJ2-7, with D uncertain. Germline-derived CDR1 and CDR2 are SGHDT and YYEEEE. V was trimmed by 2 bases and J by 4 bases, leaving 25 bases between them. This CDR3 is built from 18 residues. The CDR3 DNA reads as TGTGCCAGCAGCTTCAGAACAGAAATGGGCCCCGCAAAATACGAGCAGTACTTC. Its protein is CASSFRTEMGPAKYEQYF.

A note on this clone: At one end the junction does not follow the germline gene, possibly because of a read error. The rearrangement uses TRBV10-3 and TRBJ2-3, with 8 bases identical to TRBD1. The CDR3 runs to 13 residues. The germline V gene has CDR1 ENHRY and CDR2 SYGVKD. The CDR3 DNA sequence: TGCAGCTATGGACAGGGATTAACAGATACGCAGTATTTT. Protein sequence: CSYGQGLTDTQYF.

In DNA, the CDR3 is TGTGCCTGGATCCAGGGACTAGCGGGGTTTGAGACCCAGTACTTC. It yields the protein CAWIQGLAGFETQYF. The chain has TRBV30 and TRBJ2-5, with 13 bases identical to TRBD2. Germline V gene sequence: CDR1 GTSNPN, CDR2 SVGIG (reference sequence). V shed 4 bases, J shed 5 bases, and the junction held 7 bases outside the gene matches. The CDR3 length is 15 residues.

The chain carries TRBV4-1 and TRBJ1-1; D might be TRBD1 (6 bases). This CDR3 region has 14 residues. Trimming took off 1 base at V and 4 bases at J, with 10 bases between the two ends. CDR1 is MGHRA, CDR2 YSYEKL, per germline. The CDR3 spells CASSQGGGGTEAFF. CDR3 nucleotide sequence: TGCGCCAGCAGCCAAGGTGGGGGCGGCACTGAAGCTTTCTTT.

This clone was counted once. The chain carries TRBV11-2 and TRBJ2-3, with 8 positions matching TRBD1. CDR1 and CDR2 from the germline V gene are SGHAT and FQNNGV. CDR3 size: 17 residues. The junction had 5 bases not matched to a gene; V was cut back by 0 bases and J by 0 bases. The CDR3 sequence: CASSLDMDRDSTDTQYF. For the CDR3, the DNA is TGTGCCAGCAGCTTAGACATGGACAGGGACAGCACAGATACGCAGTATTTT. The full variable domain, with the rest looked up from reference TRBV11-2 and TRBJ2-3, is EAGVAQSPRYKIIEKRQSVAFWCNPISGHATLYWYQQILGQGPKLLIQFQNNGVVDDSQLPKDRFSAERLKGVDSTLKIQPAKLEDSAVYLCASSLDMDRDSTDTQYFGPGTRLTVL.

The rearrangement joins TRBV2 to TRBJ1-5; D gene unclear. This CDR3 is built from 15 residues. Trimming removed 7 bases at V and 1 base at J, with 14 bases between. Germline CDR1 SNHLY, CDR2 FYNNEI. The CDR3 sequence is CASTEGWQSNQPQHF. CDR3 DNA: TGTGCCAGCACCGAAGGTTGGCAGAGCAATCAGCCCCAGCATTTT.

The V and J genes are TRBV5-1 and TRBJ1-5, with a possible D match to TRBD1 (5 bases). The germline V and J ends were trimmed by 0 bases and 6 bases, with 13 bases remaining between them. The CDR3 length is 15 residues. Germline V gene sequence: CDR1 SGHRS, CDR2 YFSETQ. The CDR3 is CASSLVSGGGQPQHF. The CDR3 DNA reads as TGCGCCAGCAGCTTGGTATCGGGGGGAGGTCAGCCCCAGCATTTT. Variable domain in full (rest from reference TRBV5-1 and TRBJ1-5): KAGVTQTPRYLIKTRGQQVTLSCSPISGHRSVSWYQQTPGQGLQFLFEYFSETQRNKGNFPGRFSGRQFSNSRSEMNVSTLELGDSALYLCASSLVSGGGQPQHFGDGTRLSIL.

V and J are TRBV5-6 and TRBJ2-2; D is unresolved. The CDR3 extends over 12 amino acids. Germline V lookup: CDR1 SGHDT, CDR2 YYEEEE. The germline V and J ends were trimmed by 0 bases and 6 bases, with 3 bases remaining between them. The CDR3 loop is CASSLGSGELFF. For the CDR3, the DNA is TGTGCCAGCAGCTTGGGCTCCGGGGAGCTGTTTTTT. The full variable domain, completed using reference TRBV5-6 and TRBJ2-2, is DAGVTQSPTHLIKTRGQQVTLRCSPKSGHDTVSWYQQALGQGPQFIFQYYEEEERQRGNFPDRFSGHQFPNYSSELNVNALLLGDSALYLCASSLGSGELFFGEGSRLTVL.

This chain links TRBV7-3 with TRBJ2-6; D remains unclear. The CDR3 runs to 15 residues. The germline V gene has CDR1 SGHTA and CDR2 FQGTGA. V lost 0 bases and J lost 2, with 5 bases in between. The CDR3 here is CASSLTGTGANVLTF. CDR3 in DNA: TGTGCCAGCAGCTTAACGGGCACTGGGGCCAACGTCCTGACTTTC.

This chain connects TRBV4-3 to TRBJ2-3; 9 bases fit TRBD2. Per the germline V gene, CDR1 is LGHNA and CDR2 is YSLEER. The CDR3 loop spans 16 amino acids. V gave up 4 bases and J gave up 2 bases; unmatched junction bases: 7. CDR3 DNA sequence: TGCGCCAGCAGCCCTCGACTAGCGGCGCTCACAGATACGCAGTATTTT. It yields the protein CASSPRLAALTDTQYF.

The genes are TRBV19 and TRBJ2-5; D gene ambiguous. The CDR3 is 14 amino acids. Germline V gives CDR1 LNHDA, CDR2 SQIVND (reference sequence). Trimming stripped 3 bases from V and 1 base from J, with 9 bases between. CDR3 DNA sequence: TGTGCCAGTAGTATTAGCTCAGTCCAAGAGACCCAGTACTTC. Translated: CASSISSVQETQYF.

The chain employs TRBV5-6 and TRBJ2-7; no reliable D call. CDR1 SGHDT and CDR2 YYEEEE come from the germline V gene. V lost 4 bases, J lost 3 bases, and 14 bases lay in between. The CDR3 length is 14 residues. The CDR3 is CASSAGSSFYEQYF. DNA of the CDR3: TGTGCCAGCAGCGCTGGGTCCTCCTTCTACGAGCAGTACTTC.

The chain carries TRBV4-1 and TRBJ2-1; D is undetermined. The CDR3 sequence is 14 residues long. V lost 4 bases and J 5 bases, leaving 12 bases between the germline ends. Germline values: CDR1 MGHRA, CDR2 YSYEKL. The CDR3 bases are TGCGCCAGCAGCCCGCGCTTCAGGAACAATGAGCAGTTCTTC. It specifies CASSPRFRNNEQFF.